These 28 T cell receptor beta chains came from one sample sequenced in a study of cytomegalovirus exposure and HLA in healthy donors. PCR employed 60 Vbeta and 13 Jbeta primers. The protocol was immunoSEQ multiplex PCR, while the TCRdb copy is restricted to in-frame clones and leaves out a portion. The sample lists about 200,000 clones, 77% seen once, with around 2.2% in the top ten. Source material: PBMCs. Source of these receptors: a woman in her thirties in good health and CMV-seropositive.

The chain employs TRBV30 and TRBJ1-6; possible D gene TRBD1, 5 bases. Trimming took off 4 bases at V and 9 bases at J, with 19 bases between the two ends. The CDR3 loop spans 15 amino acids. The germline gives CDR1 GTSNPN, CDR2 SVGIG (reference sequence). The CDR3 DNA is TGTGCCTGGACTTTAAGCCAGGGTTGGGGTTCACCCCTCCACTTT. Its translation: CAWTLSQGWGSPLHF.

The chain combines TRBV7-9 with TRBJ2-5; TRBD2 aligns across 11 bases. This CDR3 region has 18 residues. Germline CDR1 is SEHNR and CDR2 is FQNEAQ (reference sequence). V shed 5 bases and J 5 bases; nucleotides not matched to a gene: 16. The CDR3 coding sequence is TGTGCCAGCAGCCATAATATAGCGGGAGGGCCTTTCTGGGAGACCCAGTACTTC. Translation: CASSHNIAGGPFWETQYF.

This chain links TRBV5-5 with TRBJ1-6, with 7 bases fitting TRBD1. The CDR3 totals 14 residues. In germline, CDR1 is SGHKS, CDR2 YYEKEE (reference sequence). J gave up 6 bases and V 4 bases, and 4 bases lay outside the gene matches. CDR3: CASSRQGPNSPLHF. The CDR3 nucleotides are TGTGCCAGCAGCCGACAGGGTCCTAATTCACCCCTCCACTTT.

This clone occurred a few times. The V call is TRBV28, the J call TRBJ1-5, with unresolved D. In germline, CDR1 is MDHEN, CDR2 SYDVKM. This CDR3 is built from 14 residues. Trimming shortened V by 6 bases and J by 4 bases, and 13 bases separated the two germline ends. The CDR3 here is CASRAGLLNQPQHF. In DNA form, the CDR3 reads TGTGCCAGCAGAGCGGGCCTACTAAATCAGCCCCAGCATTTT.

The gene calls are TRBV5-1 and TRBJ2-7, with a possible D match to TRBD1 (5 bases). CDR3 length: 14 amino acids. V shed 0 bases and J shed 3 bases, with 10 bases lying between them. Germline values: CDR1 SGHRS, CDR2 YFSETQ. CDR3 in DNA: TGCGCCAGCAGCTTGGTCCAGGGATTCTACGAGCAGTACTTC. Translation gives CASSLVQGFYEQYF.

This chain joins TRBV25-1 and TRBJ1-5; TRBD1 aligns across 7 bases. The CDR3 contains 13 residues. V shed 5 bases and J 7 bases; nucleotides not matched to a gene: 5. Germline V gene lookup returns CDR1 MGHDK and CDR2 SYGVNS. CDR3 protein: CASSSSGGQPQHF. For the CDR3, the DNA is TGTGCCAGCAGTTCCTCAGGGGGACAGCCCCAGCATTTT.

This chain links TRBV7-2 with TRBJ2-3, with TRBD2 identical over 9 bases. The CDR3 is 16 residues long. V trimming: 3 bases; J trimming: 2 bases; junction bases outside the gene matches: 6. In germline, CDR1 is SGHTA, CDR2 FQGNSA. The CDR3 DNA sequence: TGTGCCAGCAGCTTTCGCCTAGCGGGACCCACAGATACGCAGTATTTT. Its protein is CASSFRLAGPTDTQYF.

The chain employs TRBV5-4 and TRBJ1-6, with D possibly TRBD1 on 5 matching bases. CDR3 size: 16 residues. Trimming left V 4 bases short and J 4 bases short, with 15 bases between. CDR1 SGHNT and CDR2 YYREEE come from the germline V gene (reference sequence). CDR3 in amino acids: CASSPGGRAYNSPLHF. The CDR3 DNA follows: TGTGCCAGCAGCCCGGGGGGTCGGGCATATAATTCACCCCTCCACTTT.

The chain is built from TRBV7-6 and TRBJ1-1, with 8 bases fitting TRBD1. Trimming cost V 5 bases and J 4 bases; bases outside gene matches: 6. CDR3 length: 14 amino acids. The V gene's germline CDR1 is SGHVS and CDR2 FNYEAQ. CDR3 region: CASSHRQGPTEAFF. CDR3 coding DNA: TGTGCCAGCAGCCACCGACAGGGGCCCACTGAAGCTTTCTTT.

The CDR3 region is CASSLGTAHSGNTIYF. In DNA, the CDR3 is TGCGCCAGCAGCTTAGGGACAGCGCACTCTGGAAACACCATATATTTT. The V and J genes are TRBV5-1 and TRBJ1-3, with 7 bases identical to TRBD1. The CDR3 is made up of 16 amino acids. Germline V gene data show CDR1 as SGHRS and CDR2 as YFSETQ. J was trimmed by 0 bases and V by 2 bases; bases with no gene match: 5. The full variable domain, its missing parts supplied by reference TRBV5-1 and TRBJ1-3, is KAGVTQTPRYLIKTRGQQVTLSCSPISGHRSVSWYQQTPGQGLQFLFEYFSETQRNKGNFPGRFSGRQFSNSRSEMNVSTLELGDSALYLCASSLGTAHSGNTIYFGEGSWLTVV.

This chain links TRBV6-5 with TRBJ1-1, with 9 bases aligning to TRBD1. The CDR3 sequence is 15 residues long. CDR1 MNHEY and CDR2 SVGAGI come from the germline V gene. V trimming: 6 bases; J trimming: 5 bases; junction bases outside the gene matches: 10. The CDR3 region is CASSDRGVGWTEAFF. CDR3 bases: TGTGCCAGCAGCGACAGGGGGGTCGGATGGACTGAAGCTTTCTTT.

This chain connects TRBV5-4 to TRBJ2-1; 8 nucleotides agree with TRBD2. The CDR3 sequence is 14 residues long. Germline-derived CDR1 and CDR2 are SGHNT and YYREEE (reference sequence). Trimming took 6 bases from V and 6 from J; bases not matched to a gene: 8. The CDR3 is CASNPGLVLNEQFF. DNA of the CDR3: TGTGCCAGCAACCCGGGACTAGTGCTCAATGAGCAGTTCTTC.

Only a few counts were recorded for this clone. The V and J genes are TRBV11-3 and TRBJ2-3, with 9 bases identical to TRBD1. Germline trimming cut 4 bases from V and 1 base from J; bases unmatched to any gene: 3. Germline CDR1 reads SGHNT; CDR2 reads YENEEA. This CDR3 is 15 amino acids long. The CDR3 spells CASSSRTGGTDTQYF. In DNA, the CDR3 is TGTGCCAGCAGCTCACGGACAGGGGGCACAGATACGCAGTATTTT.

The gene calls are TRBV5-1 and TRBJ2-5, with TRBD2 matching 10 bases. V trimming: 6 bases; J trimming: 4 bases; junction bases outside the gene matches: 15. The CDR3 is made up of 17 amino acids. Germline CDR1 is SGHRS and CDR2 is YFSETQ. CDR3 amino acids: CASKWQWSSGSGETQYF. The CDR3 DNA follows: TGCGCCAGCAAGTGGCAGTGGTCTAGCGGGAGTGGAGAGACCCAGTACTTC.

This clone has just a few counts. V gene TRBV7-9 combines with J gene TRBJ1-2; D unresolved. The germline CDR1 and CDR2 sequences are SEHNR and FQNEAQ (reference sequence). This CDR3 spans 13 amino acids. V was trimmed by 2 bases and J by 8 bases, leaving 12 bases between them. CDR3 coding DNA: TGTGCCAGCAGCTTAATTCCGGCGCGGGGCTACACCTTC. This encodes CASSLIPARGYTF.

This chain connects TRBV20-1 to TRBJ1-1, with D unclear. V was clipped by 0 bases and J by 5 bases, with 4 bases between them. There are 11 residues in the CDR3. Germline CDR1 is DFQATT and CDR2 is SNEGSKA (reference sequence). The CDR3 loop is CSARDRTEAFF. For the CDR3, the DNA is TGCAGTGCTAGAGACAGGACTGAAGCTTTCTTT.

CDR3 loop: CACKGHHNSPLHF. The CDR3, as DNA: TGTGCCTGTAAGGGACACCATAATTCACCCCTCCACTTT. The chain combines TRBV30 with TRBJ1-6; D might be TRBD1 (6 bases). With 6 bases removed from V and 5 bases from J, the gap between germline ends came to 11 bases. Germline V gene sequence: CDR1 GTSNPN, CDR2 SVGIG (reference sequence). The CDR3 loop spans 13 amino acids.

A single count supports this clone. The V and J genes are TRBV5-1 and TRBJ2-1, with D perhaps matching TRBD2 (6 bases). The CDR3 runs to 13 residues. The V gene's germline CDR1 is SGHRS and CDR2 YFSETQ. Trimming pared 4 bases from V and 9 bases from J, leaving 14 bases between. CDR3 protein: CASSLEGPGEQFF. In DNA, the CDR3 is TGCGCCAGCAGCCTGGAGGGGCCTGGTGAGCAGTTCTTC.

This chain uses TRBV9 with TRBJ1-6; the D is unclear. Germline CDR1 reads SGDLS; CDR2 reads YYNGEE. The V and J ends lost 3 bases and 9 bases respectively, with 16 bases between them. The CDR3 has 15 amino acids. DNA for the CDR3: TGTGCCAGCAGCGCACTAGCACAGCCTATTTCACCCCTCCACTTT. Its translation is CASSALAQPISPLHF.

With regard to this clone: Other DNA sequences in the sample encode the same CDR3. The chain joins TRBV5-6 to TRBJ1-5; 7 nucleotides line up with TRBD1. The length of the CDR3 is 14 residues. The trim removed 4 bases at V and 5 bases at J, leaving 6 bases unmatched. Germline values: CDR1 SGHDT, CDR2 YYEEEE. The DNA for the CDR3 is TGTGCCAGCAGCCCCGACAGGGTGCATCAGCCCCAGCATTTT. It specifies CASSPDRVHQPQHF.

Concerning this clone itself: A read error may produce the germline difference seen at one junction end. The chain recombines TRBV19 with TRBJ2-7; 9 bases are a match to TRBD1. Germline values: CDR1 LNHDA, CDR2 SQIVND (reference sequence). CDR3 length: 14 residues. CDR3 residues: CARSRDRAAYEQYF. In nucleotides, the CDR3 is TGTGCCAGAAGTAGGGACAGGGCTGCCTACGAGCAGTACTTC.

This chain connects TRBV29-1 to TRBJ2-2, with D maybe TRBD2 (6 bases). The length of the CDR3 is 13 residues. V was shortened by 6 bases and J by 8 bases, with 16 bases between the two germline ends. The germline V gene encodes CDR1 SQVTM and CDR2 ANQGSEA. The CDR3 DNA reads TGCAGCGTCACCGGGACTTCAGGGGGGGAGCTGTTTTTT. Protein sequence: CSVTGTSGGELFF.

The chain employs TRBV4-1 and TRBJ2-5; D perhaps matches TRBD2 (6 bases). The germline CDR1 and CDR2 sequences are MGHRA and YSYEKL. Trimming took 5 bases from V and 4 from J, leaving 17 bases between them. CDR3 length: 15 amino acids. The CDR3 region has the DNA TGCGCCAGCAGCGCTTCGCGGGCCGGGGGAGAGACCCAGTACTTC. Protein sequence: CASSASRAGGETQYF.

CDR3 region: CASSDAGGPVNEQFF. DNA of the CDR3: TGTGCCAGTAGTGATGCGGGGGGGCCCGTGAATGAGCAGTTCTTC. This chain links TRBV19 with TRBJ2-1; 9 bases are shared with TRBD2. The trim removed 5 bases at V and 7 bases at J, leaving 9 bases unmatched. CDR3 size: 15 residues. Germline assignment: CDR1 LNHDA and CDR2 SQIVND (reference sequence).

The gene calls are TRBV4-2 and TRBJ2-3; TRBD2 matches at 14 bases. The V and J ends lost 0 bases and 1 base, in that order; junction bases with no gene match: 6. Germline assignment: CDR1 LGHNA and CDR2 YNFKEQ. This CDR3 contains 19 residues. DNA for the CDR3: TGTGCCAGCAGCCAAGAATCGACTAGCGGGGGGGTCGGCACAGATACGCAGTATTTT. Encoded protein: CASSQESTSGGVGTDTQYF.

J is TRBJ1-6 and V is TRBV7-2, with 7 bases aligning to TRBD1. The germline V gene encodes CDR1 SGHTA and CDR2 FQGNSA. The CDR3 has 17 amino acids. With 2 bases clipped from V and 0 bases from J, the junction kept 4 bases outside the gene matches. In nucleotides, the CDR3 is TGTGCCAGCAGCTTACAGCAGGGGGTCTCCTATAATTCACCCCTCCACTTT. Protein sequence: CASSLQQGVSYNSPLHF.

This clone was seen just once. The CDR3 coding sequence is TGCGCCAGCAGCTCAAGGGGCCCACATTACAATGAGCAGTTCTTC. This gives the protein CASSSRGPHYNEQFF. V gene TRBV5-1 combines with J gene TRBJ2-1; a weak D match, TRBD1 (5 bases). CDR3 length: 15 residues. V lost 3 bases to trimming and J lost 4 bases, with 14 bases between them. The germline CDR1 and CDR2 sequences are SGHRS and YFSETQ. The full variable domain, in which reference TRBV5-1 and TRBJ2-1 provide the parts outside the CDR3, is KAGVTQTPRYLIKTRGQQVTLSCSPISGHRSVSWYQQTPGQGLQFLFEYFSETQRNKGNFPGRFSGRQFSNSRSEMNVSTLELGDSALYLCASSSRGPHYNEQFFGPGTRLTVL.

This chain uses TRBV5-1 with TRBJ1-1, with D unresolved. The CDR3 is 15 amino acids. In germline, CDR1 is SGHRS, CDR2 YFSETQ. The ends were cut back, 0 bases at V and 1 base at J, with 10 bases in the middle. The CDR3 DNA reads TGCGCCAGCAGCTTGGCCGTCAGAAAGAACACTGAAGCTTTCTTT. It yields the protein CASSLAVRKNTEAFF.